The TCR beta chain under discussion was sequenced for a study of blood T cell repertoires in COVID-19. For recovered donors of Cohort 3, there were two negative PCRs, clearance, or symptom resolution. Unmatched junction bases numbered 9, after V lost 5 bases and J lost 7 bases. This CDR3 comprises 15 residues. The germline V gene encodes CDR1 SGHTA and CDR2 FQGNSA. Measured with immunoSEQ multiplex PCR; TCRdb has only the in-frame clones, and not every one. This repertoire shows around 230,000 clones, roughly 90% found once; its top ten account for roughly 2.8%. The gene calls are TRBV7-2 and TRBJ1-4; TRBD1 agrees at 8 bases. The specimen sequenced was PBMCs or T cells enriched from blood (not recorded which). The sequence came from a woman aged 25 to 39 who had recovered from COVID-19. The DNA of the CDR3 is TGTGCCAGCAGCCCTTCCGGACAGGGAGGTGAAAAACTGTTTTTT. Its protein product is CASSPSGQGGEKLFF.